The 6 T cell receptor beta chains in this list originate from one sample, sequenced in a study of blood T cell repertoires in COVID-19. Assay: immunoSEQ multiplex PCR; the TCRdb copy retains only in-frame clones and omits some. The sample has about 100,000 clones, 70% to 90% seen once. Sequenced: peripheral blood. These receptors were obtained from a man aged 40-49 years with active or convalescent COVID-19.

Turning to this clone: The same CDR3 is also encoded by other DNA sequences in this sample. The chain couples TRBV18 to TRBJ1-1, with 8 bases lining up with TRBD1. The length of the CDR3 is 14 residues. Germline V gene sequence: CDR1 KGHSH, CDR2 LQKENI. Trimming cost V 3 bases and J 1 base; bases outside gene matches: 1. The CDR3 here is CASSPGQGNTEAFF. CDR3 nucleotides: TGTGCCAGCTCACCCGGACAGGGGAACACTGAAGCTTTCTTT.

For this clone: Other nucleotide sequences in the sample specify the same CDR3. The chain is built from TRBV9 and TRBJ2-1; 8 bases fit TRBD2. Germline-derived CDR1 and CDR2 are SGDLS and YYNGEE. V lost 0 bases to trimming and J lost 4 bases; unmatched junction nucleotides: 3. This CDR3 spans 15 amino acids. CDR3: CASSVAAGAYNEQFF. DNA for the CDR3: TGTGCCAGCAGCGTAGCAGCGGGGGCTTACAATGAGCAGTTCTTC.

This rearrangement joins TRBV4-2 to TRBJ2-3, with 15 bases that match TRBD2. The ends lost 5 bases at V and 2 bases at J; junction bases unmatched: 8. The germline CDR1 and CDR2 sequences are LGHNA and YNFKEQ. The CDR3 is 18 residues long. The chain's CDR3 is CASSAKGLAGGITDTQYF. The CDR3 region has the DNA TGTGCCAGCAGCGCTAAGGGACTAGCGGGGGGAATCACAGATACGCAGTATTTT.

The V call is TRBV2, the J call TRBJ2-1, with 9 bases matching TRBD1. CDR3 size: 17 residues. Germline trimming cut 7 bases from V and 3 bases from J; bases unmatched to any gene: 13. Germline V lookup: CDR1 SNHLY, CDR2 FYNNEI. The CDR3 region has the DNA TGTGCCAGCAACGTCCCGGGACAGGGAACTCTCTACAATGAGCAGTTCTTC. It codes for CASNVPGQGTLYNEQFF. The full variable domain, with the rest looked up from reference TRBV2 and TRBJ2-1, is EPEVTQTPSHQVTQMGQEVILRCVPISNHLYFYWYRQILGQKVEFLVSFYNNEISEKSEIFDDQFSVERPDGSNFTLKIRSTKLEDSAMYFCASNVPGQGTLYNEQFFGPGTRLTVL.

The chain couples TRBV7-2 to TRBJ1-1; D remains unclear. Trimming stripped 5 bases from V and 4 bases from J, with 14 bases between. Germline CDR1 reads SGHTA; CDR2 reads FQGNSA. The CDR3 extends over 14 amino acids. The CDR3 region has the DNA TGTGCCAGCAGCAGTAGGAGAGGTAGCACTGAAGCTTTCTTT. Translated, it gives CASSSRRGSTEAFF.

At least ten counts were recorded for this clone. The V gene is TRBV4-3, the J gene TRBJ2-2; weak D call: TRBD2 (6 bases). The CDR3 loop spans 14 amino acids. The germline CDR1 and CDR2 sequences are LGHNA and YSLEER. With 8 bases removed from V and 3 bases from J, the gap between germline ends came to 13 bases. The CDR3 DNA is TGCGCCAGCCGACGGGACTTGGACACCGGGGAGCTGTTTTTT. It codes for CASRRDLDTGELFF.